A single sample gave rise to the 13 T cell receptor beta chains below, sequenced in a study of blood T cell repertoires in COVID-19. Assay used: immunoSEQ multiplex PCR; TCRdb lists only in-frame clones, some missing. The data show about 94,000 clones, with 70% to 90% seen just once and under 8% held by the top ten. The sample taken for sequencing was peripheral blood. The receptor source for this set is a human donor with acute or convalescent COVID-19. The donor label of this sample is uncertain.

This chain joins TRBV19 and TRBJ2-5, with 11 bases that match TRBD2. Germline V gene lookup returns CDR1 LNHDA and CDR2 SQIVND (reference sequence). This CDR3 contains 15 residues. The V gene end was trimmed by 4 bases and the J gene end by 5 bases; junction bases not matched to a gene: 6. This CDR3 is CASSTLAGGRETQYF. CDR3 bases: TGTGCCAGTAGTACCCTAGCGGGGGGAAGGGAGACCCAGTACTTC. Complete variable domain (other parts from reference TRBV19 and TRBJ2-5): DGGITQSPKYLFRKEGQNVTLSCEQNLNHDAMYWYRQDPGQGLRLIYYSQIVNDFQKGDIAEGYSVSREKKESFPLTVTSAQKNPTAFYLCASSTLAGGRETQYFGPGTRLLVL.

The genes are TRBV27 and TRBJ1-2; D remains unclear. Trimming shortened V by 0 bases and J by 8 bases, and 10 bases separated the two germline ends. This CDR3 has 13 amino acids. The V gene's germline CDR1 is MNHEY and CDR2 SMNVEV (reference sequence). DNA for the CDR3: TGTGCCAGCAGTTTATCCCACCGCGGGGGCTACACCTTC. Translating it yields CASSLSHRGGYTF.

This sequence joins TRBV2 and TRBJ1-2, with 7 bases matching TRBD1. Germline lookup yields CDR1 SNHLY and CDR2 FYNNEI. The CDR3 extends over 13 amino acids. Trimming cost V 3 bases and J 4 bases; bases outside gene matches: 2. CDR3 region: CASSETGTYGYTF. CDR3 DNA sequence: TGTGCCAGCAGTGAGACAGGGACCTATGGCTACACCTTC.

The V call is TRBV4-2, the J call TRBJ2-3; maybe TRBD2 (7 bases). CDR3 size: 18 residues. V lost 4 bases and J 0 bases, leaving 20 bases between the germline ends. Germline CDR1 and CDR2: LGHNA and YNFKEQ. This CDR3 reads CASSPTPLRGASTDTQYF. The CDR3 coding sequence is TGTGCCAGCAGCCCCACCCCTTTACGGGGGGCTAGCACAGATACGCAGTATTTT.

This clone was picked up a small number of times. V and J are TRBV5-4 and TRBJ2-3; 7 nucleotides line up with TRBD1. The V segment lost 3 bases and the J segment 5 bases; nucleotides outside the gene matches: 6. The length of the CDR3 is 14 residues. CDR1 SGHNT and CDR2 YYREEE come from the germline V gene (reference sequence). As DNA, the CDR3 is TGTGCCAGCAGCTCAGCACAGGGGAAAGATACGCAGTATTTT. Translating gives CASSSAQGKDTQYF.

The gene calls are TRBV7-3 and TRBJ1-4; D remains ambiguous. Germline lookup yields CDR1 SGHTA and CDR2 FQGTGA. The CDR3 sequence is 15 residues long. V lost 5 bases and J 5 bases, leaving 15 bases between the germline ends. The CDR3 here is CASSTPGNNNEKLFF. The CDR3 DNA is TGTGCCAGCAGCACGCCCGGGAACAACAATGAAAAACTGTTTTTT.

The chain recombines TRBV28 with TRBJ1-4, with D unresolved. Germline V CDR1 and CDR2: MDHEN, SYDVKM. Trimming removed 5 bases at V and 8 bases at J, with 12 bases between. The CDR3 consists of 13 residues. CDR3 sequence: CASSPSLREKLFF. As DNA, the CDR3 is TGTGCCAGCAGTCCCTCTCTGAGAGAAAAACTGTTTTTT.

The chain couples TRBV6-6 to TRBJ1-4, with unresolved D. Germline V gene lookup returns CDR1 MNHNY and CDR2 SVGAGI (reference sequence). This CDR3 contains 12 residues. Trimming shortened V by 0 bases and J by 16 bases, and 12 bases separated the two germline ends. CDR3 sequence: CASSYSARLRFF. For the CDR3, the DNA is TGTGCCAGCAGTTACTCAGCTAGGCTGAGGTTTTTT.

In DNA, the CDR3 is TGTGCCAGCAGCTCAAAATTTGGTCAGGGCGGGAGGCAAGAGACCCAGTACTTC. Translation: CASSSKFGQGGRQETQYF. The V and J genes are TRBV7-9 and TRBJ2-5; TRBD2 agrees at 8 bases. The CDR3 loop spans 18 amino acids. From germline, CDR1 is SEHNR and CDR2 FQNEAQ (reference sequence). J gave up 2 bases and V 4 bases, and 15 bases lay outside the gene matches.

CDR3: CASSESTGLGNTIYF. The CDR3 DNA is TGTGCCAGCAGTGAATCGACGGGTCTTGGAAACACCATATATTTT. V gene TRBV25-1 combines with J gene TRBJ1-3, with no clear D. The germline V gene has CDR1 MGHDK and CDR2 SYGVNS. The CDR3 is made up of 15 amino acids. The V end was cut by 1 base, the J end by 3 bases, with 10 bases between.

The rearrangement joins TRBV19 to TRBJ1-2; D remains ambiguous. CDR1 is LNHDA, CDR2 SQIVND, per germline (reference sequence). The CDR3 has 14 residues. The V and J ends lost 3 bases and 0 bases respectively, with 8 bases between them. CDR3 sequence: CASSMIGANYGYTF. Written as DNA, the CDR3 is TGTGCCAGTAGTATGATCGGAGCTAACTATGGCTACACCTTC.

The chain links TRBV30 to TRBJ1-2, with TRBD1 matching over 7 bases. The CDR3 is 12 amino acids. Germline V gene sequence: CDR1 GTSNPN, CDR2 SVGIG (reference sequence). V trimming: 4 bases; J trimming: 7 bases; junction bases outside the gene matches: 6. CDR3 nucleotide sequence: TGTGCCTGGACCCCGGACAGGCGTGGCTACACCTTC. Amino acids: CAWTPDRRGYTF. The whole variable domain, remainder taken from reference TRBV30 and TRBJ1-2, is SQTIHQWPATLVQPVGSPLSLECTVEGTSNPNLYWYRQAAGRGLQLLFYSVGIGQISSEVPQNLSASRPQDRQFILSSKKLLLSDSGFYLCAWTPDRRGYTFGSGTRLTVV.

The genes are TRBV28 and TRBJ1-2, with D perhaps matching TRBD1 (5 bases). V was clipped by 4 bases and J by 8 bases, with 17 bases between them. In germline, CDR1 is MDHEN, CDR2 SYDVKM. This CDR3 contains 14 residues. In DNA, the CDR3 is TGTGCCAGCAGTTCACCCGGGGCCGGGAGGGGCTACACCTTC. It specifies CASSSPGAGRGYTF.